The 7 T cell receptor beta chains below all came from one sample that was sequenced in a study of cytomegalovirus exposure and HLA in healthy donors. The primer mix had 60 Vbeta and 13 Jbeta primers. Only in-frame clones appear in the TCRdb table, and some are missing; sequencing was by immunoSEQ multiplex PCR. This table holds roughly 250,000 clones, 72% found once. The sample taken for sequencing was PBMCs. These receptors came from a female donor in good health and CMV-seronegative.

The chain is built from TRBV19 and TRBJ1-5; TRBD1 matches 8 bases. The germline gives CDR1 LNHDA, CDR2 SQIVND (reference sequence). V shed 1 base, J shed 5 bases, and the junction held 4 bases outside the gene matches. The length of the CDR3 is 15 residues. The CDR3 sequence is CASSIGTGLHQPQHF. The CDR3 nucleotides are TGTGCCAGTAGTATAGGGACAGGGTTGCATCAGCCCCAGCATTTT. The full variable domain, completed using reference TRBV19 and TRBJ1-5, is DGGITQSPKYLFRKEGQNVTLSCEQNLNHDAMYWYRQDPGQGLRLIYYSQIVNDFQKGDIAEGYSVSREKKESFPLTVTSAQKNPTAFYLCASSIGTGLHQPQHFGDGTRLSIL.

The V and J genes are TRBV19 and TRBJ2-3; 9 nucleotides align to TRBD2. The V gene end was trimmed by 6 bases and the J gene end by 5 bases; junction bases not matched to a gene: 12. CDR1 LNHDA and CDR2 SQIVND come from the germline V gene (reference sequence). This CDR3 is 16 amino acids long. The CDR3 DNA is TGTGCCAGTAGCAACCGGGGCGGGAGGGCCCAAGATACGCAGTATTTT. Amino acids: CASSNRGGRAQDTQYF.

As DNA, the CDR3 is TGTGCCAGCAGCTCGCAGGTCTTGGGGGGCGAGCAGTACTTC. It specifies CASSSQVLGGEQYF. This sequence joins TRBV5-4 and TRBJ2-7, with TRBD2 as a possible D gene (6 bases). The germline gives CDR1 SGHNT, CDR2 YYREEE (reference sequence). The CDR3 runs to 14 residues. The ends were cut back, 3 bases at V and 6 bases at J, with 16 bases in the middle.

V and J are TRBV28 and TRBJ2-1; the match to TRBD1 covers 10 bases. The V gene end was trimmed by 7 bases and the J gene end by 1 base; junction bases not matched to a gene: 10. This CDR3 spans 17 amino acids. The V gene's germline CDR1 is MDHEN and CDR2 SYDVKM. CDR3 sequence reads: CASKGQGGFPSYNEQFF. The CDR3 DNA follows: TGTGCCAGCAAAGGACAGGGGGGCTTTCCGTCCTACAATGAGCAGTTCTTC.

A few counts support this clone. The chain joins TRBV5-5 to TRBJ2-1; 7 bases agree with TRBD1. Germline values: CDR1 SGHKS, CDR2 YYEKEE (reference sequence). Trimming at V came to 0 bases and at J to 3 bases, leaving 3 bases not matched to a gene. This CDR3 spans 15 amino acids. The CDR3, as DNA: TGTGCCAGCAGCTTGGCCCCAGGGGGCTACAATGAGCAGTTCTTC. This encodes CASSLAPGGYNEQFF. Full variable domain (outside the CDR3, taken from reference TRBV5-5 and TRBJ2-1): DAGVTQSPTHLIKTRGQQVTLRCSPISGHKSVSWYQQVLGQGPQFIFQYYEKEERGRGNFPDRFSARQFPNYSSELNVNALLLGDSALYLCASSLAPGGYNEQFFGPGTRLTVL.

The chain joins TRBV10-1 to TRBJ2-5; TRBD2 agrees at 9 bases. This CDR3 is 15 amino acids long. Trimming removed 3 bases from V and 3 bases from J; junction bases left unmatched: 5. Per the germline V gene, CDR1 is WNHNN and CDR2 is SYGVQD (reference sequence). CDR3 region: CASSEGSGSEETQYF. The CDR3 DNA reads as TGCGCCAGCAGTGAAGGTAGCGGGAGTGAAGAGACCCAGTACTTC.

This clone was detected only a few times. V gene TRBV28 combines with J gene TRBJ2-2; 12 bases are shared with TRBD2. The J segment lost 8 bases and the V segment lost 4 bases, leaving 5 bases of the junction unmatched. The CDR3 is 15 amino acids. CDR1 is MDHEN, CDR2 SYDVKM, per germline. The CDR3 loop is CASSSPSGRAGELFF. CDR3 in DNA: TGTGCCAGCAGTTCCCCTAGCGGGAGGGCAGGGGAGCTGTTTTTT.